What follows describes a single TCR beta chain. This sample stems from a study of blood T cell repertoires in COVID-19. As for the study in general: The United States, Italy and Spain supplied acute and convalescent COVID-19 samples.

As processed by the authors: Nucleated cell number was recorded as an estimate derived from reference gene primer amplification. The data were produced by immunoSEQ multiplex PCR, yet TCRdb's version contains in-frame clones alone and is incomplete. The V and J calls and clone size were taken over from that table, and D and trimming were inferred from the DNA. The sample lists 200,000 to 300,000 clones, about 86% occurring once. Germline CDR1 reads SGDLS; CDR2 reads YYNGEE. The CDR3 contains 15 residues. V shed 3 bases and J 7 bases; nucleotides not matched to a gene: 7. This chain uses TRBV9 with TRBJ2-2; 9 bases line up with TRBD1. The sample was peripheral blood. The sequence came from a man aged 30 to 45 with active or convalescent COVID-19. CDR3 residues: CASSERTGVGGELFF. The CDR3, as DNA: TGTGCCAGCAGCGAACGGACAGGGGTGGGCGGGGAGCTGTTTTTT.